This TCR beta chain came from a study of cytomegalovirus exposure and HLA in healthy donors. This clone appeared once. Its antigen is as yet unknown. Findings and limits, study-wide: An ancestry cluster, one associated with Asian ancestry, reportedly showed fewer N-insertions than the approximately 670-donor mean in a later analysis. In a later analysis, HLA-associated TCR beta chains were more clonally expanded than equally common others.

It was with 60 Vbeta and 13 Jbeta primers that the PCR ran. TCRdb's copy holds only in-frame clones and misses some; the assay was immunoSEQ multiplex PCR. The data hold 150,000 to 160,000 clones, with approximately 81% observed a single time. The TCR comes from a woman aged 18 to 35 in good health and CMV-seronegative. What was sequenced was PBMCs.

The CDR3 is CASSHRDRGTGELFF. The CDR3 DNA sequence: TGTGCCAGCAGTCACCGGGACAGGGGGACCGGGGAGCTGTTTTTT. The chain combines TRBV6-5 with TRBJ2-2; 11 bases map to TRBD1. Germline-derived CDR1 and CDR2 are MNHEY and SVGAGI. The CDR3 runs to 15 residues. With V trimmed by 5 bases and J by 5 bases, 4 bases remained unmatched.